The rows below give T cell receptor beta chains drawn from one sample of a study of T cell responses to AZD1222 COVID-19 vaccine. TCRdb's copy holds only in-frame clones and misses some; the assay was immunoSEQ multiplex PCR. The data hold some 120,000 clones, with 80% to 85% observed a single time. Here the sequenced sample was peripheral blood, taken on day 0 of AZD1222 vaccination. The receptor set was obtained from an adult in good health. The CDR3 runs from the conserved cysteine through the conserved F or W. The order of the fields is J gene, clone size, D gene, V gene, CDR3 protein, CDR3 DNA. The D gene is left open where the match is weak. Only some rows state a clone size, as once, few, many or a class for expanded clones.

J: TRBJ2-1; size: -; D: -; V: TRBV4-2; CDR3: CASSRENAVWEQFF; DNA: TGTGCCAGCAGCCGGGAGAATGCGGTGTGGGAGCAGTTCTTC
J: TRBJ2-3; size: -; D: TRBD2; V: TRBV5-4; CDR3: CASSRRLGTSLDTQYF; DNA: TGTGCCAGCAGCCGACGCCTCGGGACTAGCCTGGATACGCAGTATTTT
J: TRBJ2-7; size: once; D: -; V: TRBV11-1; CDR3: CASSFDGNNFYEQYF; DNA: TGTGCCAGCAGCTTCGACGGGAACAACTTCTACGAGCAGTACTTC
J: TRBJ2-3; size: -; D: -; V: TRBV10-3; CDR3: CAIATRGGGTDTQYF; DNA: TGTGCCATTGCTACCAGGGGAGGGGGCACAGATACGCAGTATTTT
J: TRBJ1-5; size: -; D: TRBD1; V: TRBV9; CDR3: CASSVGGTGDQPQHF; DNA: TGTGCCAGCAGCGTAGGTGGGACAGGGGACCAGCCCCAGCATTTT
J: TRBJ2-1; size: few; D: -; V: TRBV19; CDR3: CASSYPYSYNEQFF; DNA: TGTGCCAGTAGTTATCCATACTCCTACAATGAGCAGTTCTTC
J: TRBJ2-7; size: -; D: TRBD1; V: TRBV7-2; CDR3: CASSWGQVSSYEQYF; DNA: TGTGCCAGCAGCTGGGGACAGGTCAGCTCCTACGAGCAGTACTTC
J: TRBJ2-7; size: -; D: -; V: TRBV30; CDR3: CAWEQGSYEQYF; DNA: TGTGCCTGGGAGCAGGGGTCCTACGAGCAGTACTTC
J: TRBJ2-3; size: -; D: -; V: TRBV24-1; CDR3: CATSEPGTDTQYF; DNA: TGTGCCACCAGTGAGCCAGGCACAGATACGCAGTATTTT
J: TRBJ1-5; size: -; D: TRBD1; V: TRBV28; CDR3: CASTLGDRGQPQHF; DNA: TGTGCCAGCACCTTAGGGGACAGGGGTCAGCCCCAGCATTTT